This entry describes one TCR beta chain. Its cognate antigen is unknown. A multiplex PCR was run with 60 Vbeta primers and 13 Jbeta primers. The assay was immunoSEQ multiplex PCR, and TCRdb's table has in-frame clones only and misses some. The sample consists of approximately 110,000 clones, around 72% of them appearing once. Trimming pared 4 bases from V and 4 bases from J, leaving 17 bases between. The germline CDR1 and CDR2 sequences are SGDLS and YYNGEE. The CDR3 is made up of 15 amino acids. These data come from a study of cytomegalovirus exposure and HLA in healthy donors. Study-wide results and caveats: Sequences of the TCR beta chain were said to predict the HLA-A and HLA-B alleles of most subjects accurately.

The TCR originated in a woman aged 40 to 55 in good health and CMV-seropositive. The specimen sequenced was PBMCs. The gene calls are TRBV9 and TRBJ1-1; no definite D call. CDR3 sequence reads: CASSSSGMAGTEAFF. In nucleotides, the CDR3 is TGTGCCAGCAGCTCTTCGGGGATGGCGGGCACTGAAGCTTTCTTT.